The next 31 T cell receptor beta chains were all read from a single sample in a study of T cell responses to AZD1222 COVID-19 vaccine. This table comes from immunoSEQ multiplex PCR, and its TCRdb copy is limited to in-frame clones, with some not included. Among about 100,000 clones listed, about 90% were seen once. Sequences were derived from peripheral blood, sampled on day 0 of AZD1222 vaccination. The receptors come from an adult in good health.

The J gene is TRBJ2-3, the V gene TRBV28, with D possibly TRBD1 on 5 matching bases. This CDR3 region has 14 residues. Between the trimmed V and J ends, which lost 7 bases and 1 base, there was a span of 12 bases. The germline V gene encodes CDR1 MDHEN and CDR2 SYDVKM. The CDR3 reads CASTSFRGTDTQYF. The CDR3 DNA sequence: TGTGCCAGCACCTCCTTCAGGGGCACAGATACGCAGTATTTT.

The chain combines TRBV5-1 with TRBJ2-3; 12 bases fit TRBD2. CDR1 SGHRS and CDR2 YFSETQ come from the germline V gene. V shed 7 bases and J 6 bases; nucleotides not matched to a gene: 6. The CDR3 has 14 residues. The CDR3 bases are TGCGCCAGCGGACTAGCGGGGAGCGGGGATACGCAGTATTTT. Protein product: CASGLAGSGDTQYF.

V is TRBV10-1 and J is TRBJ2-4, with D perhaps matching TRBD2 (5 bases). The CDR3 spans 15 residues. V was shortened by 11 bases and J by 0 bases, with 17 bases between the two germline ends. Germline CDR1 reads WNHNN; CDR2 reads SYGVQD (reference sequence). CDR3 coding DNA: TGCGCCGGTGCCCTGCGGGCGAGAGCCAAAAACATTCAGTACTTC. Its translation is CAGALRARAKNIQYF.

The chain couples TRBV29-1 to TRBJ1-4, with TRBD1 matching over 9 bases. Germline V gene sequence: CDR1 SQVTM, CDR2 ANQGSEA. The CDR3 is made up of 14 amino acids. Germline trimming cut 5 bases from V and 5 bases from J; bases unmatched to any gene: 6. CDR3: CSVRVGTGNEKLFF. The CDR3 DNA sequence: TGCAGCGTTCGGGTGGGGACAGGGAATGAAAAACTGTTTTTT.

This CDR3 is CASSLSQGRWDTQYF. CDR3 nucleotide sequence: TGTGCCAGCAGTTTATCTCAGGGGAGATGGGATACGCAGTATTTT. The chain combines TRBV28 with TRBJ2-3, with D possibly matching TRBD1 (6 bases). CDR3 size: 15 residues. V lost 1 base, J lost 6 bases, and 14 bases lay in between. The germline CDR1 and CDR2 sequences are MDHEN and SYDVKM.

The chain has TRBV15 and TRBJ1-2; D may be TRBD1 (6 bases). The CDR3 spans 13 residues. Germline values: CDR1 LNHNV, CDR2 YYDKDF (reference sequence). V was pared by 3 bases and J by 5 bases, with 10 bases between. CDR3 sequence: CATSRGADYGYTF. The CDR3 coding sequence is TGTGCCACCAGCAGGGGGGCGGATTATGGCTACACCTTC. The variable domain in full, completed from reference TRBV15 and TRBJ1-2, reads DAMVIQNPRYQVTQFGKPVTLSCSQTLNHNVMYWYQQKSSQAPKLLFHYYDKDFNNEADTPDNFQSRRPNTSFCFLDIRSPGLGDTAMYLCATSRGADYGYTFGSGTRLTVV.

This clone was seen a single time. The rearrangement uses TRBV6-5 and TRBJ1-2; the D is unclear. CDR3 length: 12 residues. CDR1 and CDR2 (germline): MNHEY, SVGAGI. The ends were cut back, 7 bases at V and 7 bases at J, with 13 bases in the middle. The DNA of the CDR3 is TGTGCCAGCACCGCTCCAGAGGGTGGCTACACCTTC. Protein sequence: CASTAPEGGYTF.

V usage is TRBV27 and J usage is TRBJ1-2; a weak D match, TRBD1 (5 bases). This CDR3 is 14 amino acids long. The V and J ends lost 1 base and 5 bases respectively, with 11 bases between them. Germline V gene lookup returns CDR1 MNHEY and CDR2 SMNVEV (reference sequence). The CDR3 loop is CASSLFDRGYGYTF. Here the CDR3 DNA reads TGTGCCAGCAGTTTATTCGACAGAGGATATGGCTACACCTTC.

The rearrangement links TRBV28 to TRBJ2-1; tentative D call: TRBD2 (6 bases). The CDR3 length is 15 residues. Germline V gives CDR1 MDHEN, CDR2 SYDVKM. V lost 8 bases to trimming and J lost 4 bases, with 18 bases between them. Here the CDR3 reads CASRRTGVGYNEQFF. CDR3 DNA: TGTGCCAGCCGGAGAACGGGAGTAGGGTACAATGAGCAGTTCTTC.

The V and J genes are TRBV24-1 and TRBJ2-5; D possibly corresponds to TRBD1 (6 bases). From germline, CDR1 is KGHDR and CDR2 SFDVKD. Trimming left V 3 bases short and J 4 bases short, with 14 bases between. The CDR3 has 15 amino acids. In DNA, the CDR3 is TGTGCCACCAGTGATACACAGGGTTCCTCAGAGACCCAGTACTTC. Its translation: CATSDTQGSSETQYF.

The rearrangement links TRBV5-1 to TRBJ2-3; D is ambiguous. CDR1 SGHRS and CDR2 YFSETQ come from the germline V gene. The CDR3 totals 11 residues. Trimming removed 2 bases at V and 11 bases at J, with 9 bases between. CDR3 sequence (DNA): TGCGCCAGCAGCTTTGACATTCTGCAGTATTTT. Translation gives CASSFDILQYF.

The V call is TRBV7-9, the J call TRBJ2-7; D is ambiguous. Germline V gene lookup returns CDR1 SEHNR and CDR2 FQNEAQ (reference sequence). Trimming stripped 1 base from V and 6 bases from J, with 13 bases between. This CDR3 contains 14 residues. In DNA form, the CDR3 reads TGTGCCAGCAGCTTAGGAATTGTGTCCCGCGAGCAGTACTTC. Its translation is CASSLGIVSREQYF.

V gene TRBV7-8 combines with J gene TRBJ2-1; D perhaps matches TRBD1 (6 bases). The germline V gene has CDR1 SGHVS and CDR2 FQNEAQ. The V and J ends lost 4 bases and 15 bases respectively, with 25 bases between them. This CDR3 is built from 15 residues. The DNA for the CDR3 is TGTGCCAGCAGCTCAATAGGGGGTTTCAATACAGGTCCGTTCTTC. It specifies CASSSIGGFNTGPFF.

The rearrangement links TRBV25-1 to TRBJ1-5; D unresolved. CDR3 size: 14 residues. Trimming took off 1 base at V and 8 bases at J, with 12 bases between the two ends. CDR1 is MGHDK, CDR2 SYGVNS, per germline. The CDR3 region has the DNA TGTGCCAGCAGTGAATTAGGCAGCCTAAAGCCCCAGCATTTT. Its protein is CASSELGSLKPQHF.

This chain joins TRBV5-1 and TRBJ2-2; no clear D gene. Looked up from germline, CDR1 is SGHRS and CDR2 is YFSETQ. The germline V and J ends were trimmed by 0 bases and 0 bases, with 9 bases remaining between them. CDR3 length: 16 residues. CDR3 DNA: TGCGCCAGCAGCTTGGCCGGAACCACGAACACCGGGGAGCTGTTTTTT. This sequence encodes CASSLAGTTNTGELFF.

The genes are TRBV10-3 and TRBJ2-3, with D unclear. The length of the CDR3 is 13 residues. The germline V gene encodes CDR1 ENHRY and CDR2 SYGVKD. Trimming stripped 10 bases from V and 0 bases from J, with 11 bases between. CDR3 sequence (DNA): TGTGCCACCGTGGCGGAAAGCACAGATACGCAGTATTTT. Translating gives CATVAESTDTQYF.

The chain carries TRBV29-1 and TRBJ2-7, with TRBD2 identical over 8 bases. The V gene's germline CDR1 is SQVTM and CDR2 ANQGSEA. The CDR3 length is 14 residues. With 1 base clipped from V and 9 bases from J, the junction kept 11 bases outside the gene matches. DNA of the CDR3: TGCAGCGTTGAAGGCGGTCGGGAGGGCCCTGGGCAGTACTTC. Amino acid sequence: CSVEGGREGPGQYF.

V and J are TRBV5-5 and TRBJ2-3; D could derive from TRBD1 or TRBD2 (5 bases each). In germline, CDR1 is SGHKS, CDR2 YYEKEE (reference sequence). CDR3 length: 16 residues. V lost 4 bases, J lost 0 bases, and 15 bases lay in between. The CDR3 nucleotides read TGTGCCAGCAGCCCCCTGGCAGGGACCAGCACAGATACGCAGTATTTT. Translation: CASSPLAGTSTDTQYF.

CDR3 residues: CASSLIRGSPYEQYF. CDR3 sequence (DNA): TGTGCCAGCAGTTTAATTCGGGGGTCCCCCTACGAGCAGTACTTC. V is TRBV27 and J is TRBJ2-7; possibly TRBD2 for D (6 bases). The germline V gene has CDR1 MNHEY and CDR2 SMNVEV (reference sequence). The V end was cut by 2 bases, the J end by 2 bases, with 13 bases between. This CDR3 has 15 residues.

V is TRBV19 and J is TRBJ1-1, with 7 bases aligning to TRBD1. The germline gives CDR1 LNHDA, CDR2 SQIVND (reference sequence). V lost 5 bases, J lost 5 bases, and 5 bases stayed unmatched. CDR3 size: 13 residues. CDR3 coding DNA: TGTGCCAGTAGTCGACAGGGTAGTACTGAAGCTTTCTTT. It specifies CASSRQGSTEAFF.

The chain has TRBV5-1 and TRBJ1-1; 9 nucleotides align to TRBD1. The germline V gene encodes CDR1 SGHRS and CDR2 YFSETQ. This CDR3 contains 13 residues. V gave up 5 bases and J gave up 7 bases; unmatched junction bases: 6. The CDR3 region is CASREGQGNEAFF. The DNA of the CDR3 is TGCGCCAGCAGGGAAGGACAGGGGAATGAAGCTTTCTTT.

This clone has only a few counts. V usage is TRBV30 and J usage is TRBJ1-6, with TRBD1 matching over 7 bases. The J segment lost 10 bases and the V segment lost 3 bases, leaving 9 bases of the junction unmatched. Germline lookup yields CDR1 GTSNPN and CDR2 SVGIG (reference sequence). The CDR3 spans 14 residues. CDR3 loop: CAWSGLVRGSPLHF. Here the CDR3 DNA reads TGTGCCTGGAGCGGCTTAGTCAGGGGGTCACCCCTCCACTTT.

CDR3 sequence: CASREQGAVTEAFF. The CDR3 DNA sequence: TGTGCCAGCAGGGAACAGGGGGCGGTCACTGAAGCTTTCTTT. The chain recombines TRBV28 with TRBJ1-1; 9 positions agree with TRBD1. Per the germline V gene, CDR1 is MDHEN and CDR2 is SYDVKM. The V gene end was trimmed by 6 bases and the J gene end by 4 bases; junction bases not matched to a gene: 6. The CDR3 is 14 residues long.

The CDR3 nucleotides are TGCGCCAGCAGCTTTGGGGTCCCGAAGGGCCGCTACGAGCAGTACTTC. This encodes CASSFGVPKGRYEQYF. The chain joins TRBV5-1 to TRBJ2-7; no definite D call. This CDR3 spans 16 amino acids. Per germline, CDR1 SGHRS and CDR2 YFSETQ. Trimming shortened V by 2 bases and J by 3 bases, and 18 bases separated the two germline ends.

The CDR3, as DNA: TGTGCCACCAGTGATTTTTTTCGGACATGGGTCTATAATTCACCCCTCCACTTT. As protein: CATSDFFRTWVYNSPLHF. The chain couples TRBV24-1 to TRBJ1-6; perhaps TRBD1 as D (5 bases). V lost 1 base and J lost 3, with 15 bases in between. Germline V gives CDR1 KGHDR, CDR2 SFDVKD. This CDR3 contains 18 residues.

This sequence joins TRBV29-1 and TRBJ1-2, with D possibly TRBD1 on 6 matching bases. The length of the CDR3 is 15 residues. V shed 2 bases and J shed 7 bases, with 20 bases lying between them. Germline CDR1 reads SQVTM; CDR2 reads ANQGSEA. The CDR3 loop reads CSVESGADPSGGYTF. DNA for the CDR3: TGCAGCGTTGAATCGGGGGCTGATCCCTCTGGTGGCTACACCTTC.

The genes are TRBV21-1 and TRBJ2-1. TRBV21-1 is classified as a pseudogene. The CDR3 runs to 13 residues. The CDR3 DNA follows: TGTGCCAGCAGCAAAGTTGGGGGTGCTGAGCAGTTCTTC. Translation: CASSKVGGAEQFF.

This chain joins TRBV29-1 and TRBJ1-1; 9 nucleotides line up with TRBD1. Germline V gene data show CDR1 as SQVTM and CDR2 as ANQGSEA. The V gene end was trimmed by 4 bases and the J gene end by 0 bases; junction bases not matched to a gene: 3. This CDR3 has 14 amino acids. DNA of the CDR3: TGCAGCGTTGGGACAGGGGTTTTGAACACTGAAGCTTTCTTT. It specifies CSVGTGVLNTEAFF.

The rearrangement joins TRBV18 to TRBJ1-2; D not certain. This CDR3 spans 14 amino acids. Trimming took 0 bases from V and 4 from J, leaving 9 bases between them. CDR1 KGHSH and CDR2 LQKENI come from the germline V gene. In DNA form, the CDR3 reads TGTGCCAGCTCACCACCGAATATGGGCTATGGCTACACCTTC. This gives the protein CASSPPNMGYGYTF.

V and J are TRBV15 and TRBJ1-2; no firm D call. Looked up from germline, CDR1 is LNHNV and CDR2 is YYDKDF (reference sequence). The V gene lost 1 base and the J gene lost 5 bases, with 14 bases spanning the gap. The CDR3 has 15 amino acids. This CDR3 is CATSRGPGDWYGYTF. CDR3 DNA sequence: TGTGCCACCAGCAGAGGCCCAGGTGATTGGTATGGCTACACCTTC.

The chain joins TRBV5-1 to TRBJ1-3; a possible D gene is TRBD1 (5 bases). The CDR3 is 14 amino acids. With 4 bases removed from V and 10 bases from J, the gap between germline ends came to 18 bases. Germline CDR1 SGHRS, CDR2 YFSETQ. CDR3 in DNA: TGCGCCAGCAGCCAGGACCAGGGTGGGAGGACCATATATTTT. Amino acids: CASSQDQGGRTIYF.